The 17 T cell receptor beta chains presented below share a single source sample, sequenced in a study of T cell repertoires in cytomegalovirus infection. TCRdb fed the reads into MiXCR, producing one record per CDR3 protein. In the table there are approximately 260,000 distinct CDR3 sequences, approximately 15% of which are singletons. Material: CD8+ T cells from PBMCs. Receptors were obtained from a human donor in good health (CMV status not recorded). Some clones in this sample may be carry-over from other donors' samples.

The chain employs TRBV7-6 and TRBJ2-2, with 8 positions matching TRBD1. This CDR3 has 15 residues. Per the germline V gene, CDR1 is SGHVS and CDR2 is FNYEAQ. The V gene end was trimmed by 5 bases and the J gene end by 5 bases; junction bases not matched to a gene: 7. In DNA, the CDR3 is TGTGCCAGCAGCGCCAGACAGGGGACGACCGGGGAGCTGTTTTTT. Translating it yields CASSARQGTTGELFF.

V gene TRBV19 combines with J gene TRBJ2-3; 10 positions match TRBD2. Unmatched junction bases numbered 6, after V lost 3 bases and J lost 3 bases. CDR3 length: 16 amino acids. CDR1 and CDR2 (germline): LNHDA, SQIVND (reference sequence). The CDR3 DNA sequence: TGTGCCAGTAGTATTACTAGCGGGGTGAATACAGATACGCAGTATTTT. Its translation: CASSITSGVNTDTQYF.

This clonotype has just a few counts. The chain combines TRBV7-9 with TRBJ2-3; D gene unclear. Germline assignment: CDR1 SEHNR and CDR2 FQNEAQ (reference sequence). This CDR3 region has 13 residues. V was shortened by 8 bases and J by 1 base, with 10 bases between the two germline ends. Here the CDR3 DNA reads TGTGCCAGCTCCGGTGACCGCACAGATACGCAGTATTTT. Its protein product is CASSGDRTDTQYF.

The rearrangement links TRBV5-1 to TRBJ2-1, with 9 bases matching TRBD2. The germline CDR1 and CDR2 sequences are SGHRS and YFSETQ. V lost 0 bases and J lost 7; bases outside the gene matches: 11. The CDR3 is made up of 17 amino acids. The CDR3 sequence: CASSLAAGGLGINEQFF. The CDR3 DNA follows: TGCGCCAGCAGCTTGGCGGCGGGGGGGCTCGGGATTAATGAGCAGTTCTTC.

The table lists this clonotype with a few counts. In nucleotides, the CDR3 is TGTGCCAGCAGCCACCTGGGCCCGGGTTCCTACAATGAGCAGTTCTTC. Translation gives CASSHLGPGSYNEQFF. The rearrangement links TRBV5-5 to TRBJ2-1; no firm D call. Deletions cut 4 bases from V and 1 base from J, with 15 bases between. This CDR3 has 16 amino acids. Germline loops: CDR1 SGHKS, CDR2 YYEKEE (reference sequence). Combining the CDR3 with reference TRBV5-5 and TRBJ2-1 gives the whole variable domain DAGVTQSPTHLIKTRGQQVTLRCSPISGHKSVSWYQQVLGQGPQFIFQYYEKEERGRGNFPDRFSARQFPNYSSELNVNALLLGDSALYLCASSHLGPGSYNEQFFGPGTRLTVL.

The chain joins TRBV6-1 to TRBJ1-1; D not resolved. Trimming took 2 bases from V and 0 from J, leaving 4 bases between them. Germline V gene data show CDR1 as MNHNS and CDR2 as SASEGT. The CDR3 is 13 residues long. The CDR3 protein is CASSESMNTEAFF. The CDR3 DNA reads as TGTGCCAGCAGTGAATCCATGAACACTGAAGCTTTCTTT.

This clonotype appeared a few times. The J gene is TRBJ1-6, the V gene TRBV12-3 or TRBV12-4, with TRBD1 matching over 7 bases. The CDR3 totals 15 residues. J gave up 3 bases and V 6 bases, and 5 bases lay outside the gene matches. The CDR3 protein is CASRRQGGYNSPLHF. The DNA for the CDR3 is TGTGCCAGCAGGAGACAGGGAGGCTATAATTCACCCCTCCACTTT.

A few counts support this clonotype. The CDR3 sequence: CASTQGVNTEAFF. The CDR3 DNA reads TGTGCCAGCACCCAAGGGGTGAACACTGAAGCTTTCTTT. J is TRBJ1-1 and V is TRBV7-9; D perhaps matches TRBD1 (5 bases). This CDR3 has 13 residues. Trimming took 7 bases from V and 0 from J, leaving 9 bases between them. Germline V gene sequence: CDR1 SEHNR, CDR2 FQNEAQ (reference sequence).

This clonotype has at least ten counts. CDR3: CASSSTTGAYNEQFF. In nucleotides, the CDR3 is TGTGCCAGCAGCTCTACGACAGGGGCCTACAATGAGCAGTTCTTC. The chain uses TRBV7-2 and TRBJ2-1, with 8 nucleotides matching TRBD1. J was trimmed by 2 bases and V by 4 bases; bases with no gene match: 4. The CDR3 loop spans 15 amino acids. CDR1 and CDR2 from the germline V gene are SGHTA and FQGNSA. Drawing the rest from reference TRBV7-2 and TRBJ2-1, the complete variable domain is GAGVSQSPSNKVTEKGKDVELRCDPISGHTALYWYRQSLGQGLEFLIYFQGNSAPDKSGLPSDRFSAERTGGSVSTLTIQRTQQEDSAVYLCASSSTTGAYNEQFFGPGTRLTVL.

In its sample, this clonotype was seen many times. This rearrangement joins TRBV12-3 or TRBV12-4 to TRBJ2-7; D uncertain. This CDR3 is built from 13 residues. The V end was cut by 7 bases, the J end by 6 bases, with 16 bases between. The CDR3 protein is CASKSLSWGEQYF. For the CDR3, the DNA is TGTGCCAGCAAATCCCTTTCTTGGGGCGAGCAGTACTTC.

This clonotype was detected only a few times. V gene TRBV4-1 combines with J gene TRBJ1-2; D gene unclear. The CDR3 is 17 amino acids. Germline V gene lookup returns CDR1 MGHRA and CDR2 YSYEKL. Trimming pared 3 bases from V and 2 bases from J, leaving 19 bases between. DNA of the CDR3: TGCGCCAGCAGCCACCGGGCCCGAATCTACGAGAACTATGGCTACACCTTC. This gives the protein CASSHRARIYENYGYTF.

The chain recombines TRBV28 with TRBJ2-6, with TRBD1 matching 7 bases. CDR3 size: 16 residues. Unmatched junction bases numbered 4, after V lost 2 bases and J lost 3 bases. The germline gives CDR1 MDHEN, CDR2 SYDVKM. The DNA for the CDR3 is TGTGCCAGCAGTTTAGAGGGGGCCGGTGGGGCCAACGTCCTGACTTTC. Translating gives CASSLEGAGGANVLTF.

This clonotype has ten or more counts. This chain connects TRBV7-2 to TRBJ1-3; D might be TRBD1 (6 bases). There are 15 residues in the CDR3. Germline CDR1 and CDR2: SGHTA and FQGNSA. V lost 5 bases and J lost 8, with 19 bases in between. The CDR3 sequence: CASSKDSLVWDTIYF. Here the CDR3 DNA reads TGTGCCAGCAGCAAGGACAGCCTGGTTTGGGACACCATATATTTT.

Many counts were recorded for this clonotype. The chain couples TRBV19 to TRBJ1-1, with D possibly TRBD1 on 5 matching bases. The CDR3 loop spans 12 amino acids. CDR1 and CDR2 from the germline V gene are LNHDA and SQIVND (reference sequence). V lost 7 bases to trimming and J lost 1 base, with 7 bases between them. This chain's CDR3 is CASKGANTEAFF. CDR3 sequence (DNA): TGTGCCAGTAAAGGGGCGAACACTGAAGCTTTCTTT. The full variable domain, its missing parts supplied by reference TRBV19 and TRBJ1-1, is DGGITQSPKYLFRKEGQNVTLSCEQNLNHDAMYWYRQDPGQGLRLIYYSQIVNDFQKGDIAEGYSVSREKKESFPLTVTSAQKNPTAFYLCASKGANTEAFFGQGTRLTVV.

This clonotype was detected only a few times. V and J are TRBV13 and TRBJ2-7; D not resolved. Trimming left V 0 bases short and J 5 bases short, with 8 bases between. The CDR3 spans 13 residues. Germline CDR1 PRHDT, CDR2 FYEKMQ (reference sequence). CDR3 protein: CASSLGQLHEQYF. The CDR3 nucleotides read TGTGCCAGCAGCTTAGGCCAACTCCACGAGCAGTACTTC.

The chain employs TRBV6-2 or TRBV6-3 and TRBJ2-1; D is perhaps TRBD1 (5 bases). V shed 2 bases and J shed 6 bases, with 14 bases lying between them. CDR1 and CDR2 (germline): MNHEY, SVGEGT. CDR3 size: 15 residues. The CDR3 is CASSYARQISNEQFF. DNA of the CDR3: TGTGCCAGCAGTTACGCTAGACAGATTTCCAATGAGCAGTTCTTC.

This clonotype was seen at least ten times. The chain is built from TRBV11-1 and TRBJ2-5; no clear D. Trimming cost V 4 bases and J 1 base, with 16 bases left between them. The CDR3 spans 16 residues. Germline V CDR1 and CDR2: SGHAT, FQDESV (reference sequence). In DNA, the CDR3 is TGTGCCAGCAGCTCCCGGGCCTTGGACGGCCAAGAGACCCAGTACTTC. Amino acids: CASSSRALDGQETQYF.